Described below is a single TCR beta chain sequence and its context. What it recognizes is unknown. CDR3 length equals 15 residues. In germline, CDR1 is SGHTA, CDR2 FQGNSA. The V end lost 1 base, the J end lost 6 bases, and 13 bases lay between the germline ends. One entry per CDR3 protein results from TCRdb running MiXCR on the 5' RACE reads. This table has around 500,000 distinct CDR3 sequences, 20% to 25% appearing once. The source of the sample is a study of T cells after yellow fever vaccination. General study results and limits: At 95% to 98% for CD4 and over 80% for CD8, most primary-vaccination clones showed up again after the booster. The secondary response was weaker, and its peak arrived faster, on day 5 versus 15.

Sequences were derived from PBMCs, sampled approximately 22 days after the first yellow fever vaccination. The origin of this receptor is a man younger than 35 who received the YFV17D yellow fever vaccine. The chain links TRBV7-2 to TRBJ2-1; unclear D gene. Here the CDR3 reads CASSLEPGSGNEQFF. CDR3 bases: TGTGCCAGCAGCTTAGAGCCGGGCTCGGGCAATGAGCAGTTCTTC.